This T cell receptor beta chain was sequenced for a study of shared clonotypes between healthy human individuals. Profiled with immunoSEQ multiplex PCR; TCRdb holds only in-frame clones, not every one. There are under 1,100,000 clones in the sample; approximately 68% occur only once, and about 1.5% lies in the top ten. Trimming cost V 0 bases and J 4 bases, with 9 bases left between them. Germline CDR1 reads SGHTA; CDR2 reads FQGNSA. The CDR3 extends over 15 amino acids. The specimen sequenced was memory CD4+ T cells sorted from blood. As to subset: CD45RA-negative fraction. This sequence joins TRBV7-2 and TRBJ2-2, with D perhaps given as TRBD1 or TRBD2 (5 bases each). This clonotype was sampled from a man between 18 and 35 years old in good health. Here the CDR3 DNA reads TGTGCCAGCAGCTTAGCCAGGGCGGGCACCGGGGAGCTGTTTTTT. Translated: CASSLARAGTGELFF.